This T cell receptor beta chain was recorded in a study of T cells in Graves' hyperthyroidism and ophthalmopathy. The CDR3 sequence is 15 residues long. CDR1 and CDR2 (germline): SGHRS, YFSETQ. V lost 0 bases, J lost 2 bases, and 11 bases lay in between. This clonotype was seen a few times. TCR beta CDR3 sequences were amplified from RNA transcripts. The HTBI primer set served for first-round RT-PCR of the TCR CDR3. TCRdb recomputed calls from the multiplex PCR reads with MiXCR, one row per CDR3 protein. The sample lists about 360,000 distinct CDR3 sequences, around a quarter occurring once. Patients having uncontrolled infection, another autoimmune disease, pregnancy or lactation were not included.

V gene TRBV5-1 combines with J gene TRBJ1-1; TRBD1 might be the D (5 bases). The receptor comes from a man aged 45-65 years with Graves' hyperthyroidism. Sequenced sample: blood. The CDR3 reads CASSLGSGHNTEAFF. The CDR3 region has the DNA TGCGCCAGCAGCTTGGGTTCGGGGCACAACACTGAAGCTTTCTTT. Full variable domain (missing parts from reference TRBV5-1 and TRBJ1-1): KAGVTQTPRYLIKTRGQQVTLSCSPISGHRSVSWYQQTPGQGLQFLFEYFSETQRNKGNFPGRFSGRQFSNSRSEMNVSTLELGDSALYLCASSLGSGHNTEAFFGQGTRLTVV.